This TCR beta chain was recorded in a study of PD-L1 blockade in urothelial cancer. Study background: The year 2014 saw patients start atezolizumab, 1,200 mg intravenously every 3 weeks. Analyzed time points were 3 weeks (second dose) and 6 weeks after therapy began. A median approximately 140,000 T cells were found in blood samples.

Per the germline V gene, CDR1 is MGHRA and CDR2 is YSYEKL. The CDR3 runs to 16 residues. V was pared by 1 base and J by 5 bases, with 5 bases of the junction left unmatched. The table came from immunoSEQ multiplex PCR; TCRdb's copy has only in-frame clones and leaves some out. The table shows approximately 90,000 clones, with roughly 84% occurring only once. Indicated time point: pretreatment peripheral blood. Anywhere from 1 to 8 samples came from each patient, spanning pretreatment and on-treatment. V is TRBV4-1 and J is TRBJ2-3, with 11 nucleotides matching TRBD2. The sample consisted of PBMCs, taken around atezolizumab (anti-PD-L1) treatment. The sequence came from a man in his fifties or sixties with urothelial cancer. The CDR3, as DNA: TGCGCCAGCAGCCAAGGCCAACTAGCGGGAGTAGATACGCAGTATTTT. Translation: CASSQGQLAGVDTQYF.